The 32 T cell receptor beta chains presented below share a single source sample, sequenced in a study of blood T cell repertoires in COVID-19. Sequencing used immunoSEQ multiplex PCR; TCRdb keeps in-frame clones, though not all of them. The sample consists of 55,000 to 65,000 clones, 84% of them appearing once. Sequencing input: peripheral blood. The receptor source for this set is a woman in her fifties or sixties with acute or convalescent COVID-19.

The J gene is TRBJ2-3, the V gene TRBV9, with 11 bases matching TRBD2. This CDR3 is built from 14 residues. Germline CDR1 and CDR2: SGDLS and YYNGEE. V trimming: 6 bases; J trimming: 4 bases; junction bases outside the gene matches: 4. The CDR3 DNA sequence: TGTGCCAGCACCCTAGCGGGGGGATCAGATACGCAGTATTTT. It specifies CASTLAGGSDTQYF. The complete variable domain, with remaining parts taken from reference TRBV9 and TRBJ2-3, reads DSGVTQTPKHLITATGQRVTLRCSPRSGDLSVYWYQQSLDQGLQFLIQYYNGEERAKGNILERFSAQQFPDLHSELNLSSLELGDSALYFCASTLAGGSDTQYFGPGTRLTVL.

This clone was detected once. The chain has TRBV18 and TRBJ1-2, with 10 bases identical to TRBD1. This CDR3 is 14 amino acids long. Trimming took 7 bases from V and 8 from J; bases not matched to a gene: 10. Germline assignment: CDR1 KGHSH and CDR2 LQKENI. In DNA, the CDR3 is TGTGCCAGCTTCCTTTCCGGGACAGGGGTCGGCTACACCTTC. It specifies CASFLSGTGVGYTF.

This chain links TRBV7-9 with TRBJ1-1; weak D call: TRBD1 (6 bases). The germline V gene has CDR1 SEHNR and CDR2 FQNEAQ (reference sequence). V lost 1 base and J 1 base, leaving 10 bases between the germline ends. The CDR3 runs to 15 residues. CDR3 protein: CASSLEGQPNTEAFF. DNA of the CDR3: TGTGCCAGCAGCTTAGAGGGACAACCGAACACTGAAGCTTTCTTT.

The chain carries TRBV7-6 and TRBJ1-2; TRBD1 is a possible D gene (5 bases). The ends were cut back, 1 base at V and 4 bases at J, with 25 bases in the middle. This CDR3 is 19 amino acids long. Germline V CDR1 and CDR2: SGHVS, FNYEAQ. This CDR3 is CASSLVGGRTREAGYGYTF. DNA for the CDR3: TGTGCCAGCAGCTTAGTGGGGGGAAGAACCAGGGAGGCGGGCTATGGCTACACCTTC.

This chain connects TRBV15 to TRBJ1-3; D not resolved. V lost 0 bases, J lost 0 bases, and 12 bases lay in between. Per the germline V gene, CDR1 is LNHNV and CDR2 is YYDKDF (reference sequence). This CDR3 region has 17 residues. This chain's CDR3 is CATSRDPLEDSGNTIYF. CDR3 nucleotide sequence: TGTGCCACCAGCAGAGATCCCCTTGAGGACTCTGGAAACACCATATATTTT.

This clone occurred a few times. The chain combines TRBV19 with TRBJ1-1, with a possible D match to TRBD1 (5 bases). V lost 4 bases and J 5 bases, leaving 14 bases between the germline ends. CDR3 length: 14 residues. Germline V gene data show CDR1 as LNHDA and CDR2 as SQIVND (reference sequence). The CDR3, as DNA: TGTGCCAGTAGTACCTCTTATGGGGGGACTGAAGCTTTCTTT. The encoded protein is CASSTSYGGTEAFF. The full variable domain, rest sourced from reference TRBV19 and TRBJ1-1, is DGGITQSPKYLFRKEGQNVTLSCEQNLNHDAMYWYRQDPGQGLRLIYYSQIVNDFQKGDIAEGYSVSREKKESFPLTVTSAQKNPTAFYLCASSTSYGGTEAFFGQGTRLTVV.

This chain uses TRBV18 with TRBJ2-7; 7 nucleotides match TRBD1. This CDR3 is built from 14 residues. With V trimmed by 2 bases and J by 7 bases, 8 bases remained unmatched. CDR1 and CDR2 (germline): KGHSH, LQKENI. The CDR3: CASSPTHRGEEQYF. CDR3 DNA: TGTGCCAGCTCACCAACCCACAGGGGCGAAGAGCAGTACTTC.

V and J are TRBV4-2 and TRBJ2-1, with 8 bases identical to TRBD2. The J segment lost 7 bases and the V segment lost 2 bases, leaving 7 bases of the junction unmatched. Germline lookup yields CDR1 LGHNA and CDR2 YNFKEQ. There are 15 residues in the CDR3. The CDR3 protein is CASSQRTGGPNEQFF. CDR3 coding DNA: TGTGCCAGCAGCCAACGCACGGGGGGGCCTAATGAGCAGTTCTTC.

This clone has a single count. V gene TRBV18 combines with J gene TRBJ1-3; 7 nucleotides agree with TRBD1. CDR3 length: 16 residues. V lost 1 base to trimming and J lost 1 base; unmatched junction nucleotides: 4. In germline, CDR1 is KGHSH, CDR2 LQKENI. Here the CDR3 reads CASSPQGQMSGNTIYF. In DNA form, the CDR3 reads TGTGCCAGCTCACCACAGGGACAGATGTCTGGAAACACCATATATTTT.

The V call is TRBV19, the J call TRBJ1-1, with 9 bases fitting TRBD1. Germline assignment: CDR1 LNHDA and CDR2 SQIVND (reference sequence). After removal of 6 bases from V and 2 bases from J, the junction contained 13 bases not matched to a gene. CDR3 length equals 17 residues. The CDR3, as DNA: TGTGCCAGTAGCCGGGGACAGGGCCTTCGGGTTAACACTGAAGCTTTCTTT. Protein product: CASSRGQGLRVNTEAFF.

CDR3 protein: CASSFGTDTQYF. CDR3 DNA sequence: TGCGCCAGCAGCTTCGGCACAGATACGCAGTATTTT. This chain uses TRBV5-1 with TRBJ2-3; D is unclear. This CDR3 is built from 12 residues. CDR1 is SGHRS, CDR2 YFSETQ, per germline. With 2 bases removed from V and 1 base from J, the gap between germline ends came to 2 bases.

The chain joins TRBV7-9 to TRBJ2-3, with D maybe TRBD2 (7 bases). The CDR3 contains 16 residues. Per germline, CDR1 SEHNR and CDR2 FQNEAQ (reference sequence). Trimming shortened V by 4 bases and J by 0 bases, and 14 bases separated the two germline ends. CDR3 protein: CASSSFAGASTDTQYF. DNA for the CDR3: TGTGCCAGCAGCTCCTTTGCGGGGGCTAGCACAGATACGCAGTATTTT.

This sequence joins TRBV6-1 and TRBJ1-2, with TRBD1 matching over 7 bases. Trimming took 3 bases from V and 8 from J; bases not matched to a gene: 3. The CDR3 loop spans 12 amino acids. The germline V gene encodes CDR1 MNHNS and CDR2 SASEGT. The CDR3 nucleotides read TGTGCCAGCAGTGACCGACAGGGAGGCTACACCTTC. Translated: CASSDRQGGYTF.

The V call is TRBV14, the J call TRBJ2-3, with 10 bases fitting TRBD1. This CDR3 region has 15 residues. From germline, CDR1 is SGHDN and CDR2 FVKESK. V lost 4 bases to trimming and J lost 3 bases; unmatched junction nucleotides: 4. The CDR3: CASSRRTGGTDTQYF. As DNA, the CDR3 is TGTGCCAGCAGCCGTAGGACAGGGGGGACAGATACGCAGTATTTT.

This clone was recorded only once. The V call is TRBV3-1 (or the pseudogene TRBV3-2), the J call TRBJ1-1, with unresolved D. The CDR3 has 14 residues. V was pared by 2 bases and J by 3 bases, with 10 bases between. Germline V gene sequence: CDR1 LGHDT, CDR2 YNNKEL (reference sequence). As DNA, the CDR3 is TGTGCCAGCAGCCAATCGGGGTTTTACACTGAAGCTTTCTTT. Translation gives CASSQSGFYTEAFF.

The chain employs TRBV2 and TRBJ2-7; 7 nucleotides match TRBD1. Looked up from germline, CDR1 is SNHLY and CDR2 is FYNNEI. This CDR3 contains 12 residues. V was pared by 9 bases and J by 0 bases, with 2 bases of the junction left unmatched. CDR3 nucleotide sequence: TGTGCCAGTCGACAGGGCTCCTACGAGCAGTACTTC. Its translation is CASRQGSYEQYF. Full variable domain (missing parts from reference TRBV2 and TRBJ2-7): EPEVTQTPSHQVTQMGQEVILRCVPISNHLYFYWYRQILGQKVEFLVSFYNNEISEKSEIFDDQFSVERPDGSNFTLKIRSTKLEDSAMYFCASRQGSYEQYFGPGTRLTVT.

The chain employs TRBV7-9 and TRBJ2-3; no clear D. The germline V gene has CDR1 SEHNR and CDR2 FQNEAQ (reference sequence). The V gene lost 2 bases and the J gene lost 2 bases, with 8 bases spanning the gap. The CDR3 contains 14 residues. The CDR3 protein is CASSLKEYTDTQYF. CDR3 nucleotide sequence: TGTGCCAGCAGCTTAAAGGAGTACACAGATACGCAGTATTTT.

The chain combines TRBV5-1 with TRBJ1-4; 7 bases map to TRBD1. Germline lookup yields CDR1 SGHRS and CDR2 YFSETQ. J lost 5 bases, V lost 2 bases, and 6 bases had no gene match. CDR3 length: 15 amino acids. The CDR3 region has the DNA TGCGCCAGCAGCTTCCTAAGGGGGCCCAATGAAAAACTGTTTTTT. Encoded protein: CASSFLRGPNEKLFF.

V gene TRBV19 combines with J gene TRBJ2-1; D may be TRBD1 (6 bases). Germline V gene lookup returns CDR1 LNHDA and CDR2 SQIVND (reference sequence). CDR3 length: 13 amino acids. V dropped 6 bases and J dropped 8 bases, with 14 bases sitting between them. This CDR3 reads CASRKQGPDEQFF. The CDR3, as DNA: TGTGCCAGTAGGAAACAGGGCCCTGATGAGCAGTTCTTC.

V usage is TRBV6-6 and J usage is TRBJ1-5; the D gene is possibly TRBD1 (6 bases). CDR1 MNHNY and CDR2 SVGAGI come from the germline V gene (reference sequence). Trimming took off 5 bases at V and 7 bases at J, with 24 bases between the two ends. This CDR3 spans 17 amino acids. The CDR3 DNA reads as TGTGCCAGCAGTCCCGGGACAATGGAAAGCTATAGACAGCCCCAGCATTTT. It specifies CASSPGTMESYRQPQHF.

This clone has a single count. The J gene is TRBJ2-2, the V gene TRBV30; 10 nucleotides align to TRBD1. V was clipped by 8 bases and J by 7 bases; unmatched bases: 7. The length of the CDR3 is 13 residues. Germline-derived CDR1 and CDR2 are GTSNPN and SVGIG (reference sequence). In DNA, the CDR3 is TGTGCCGGCGACAGGGGGCCCGGCGGGGAGCTGTTTTTT. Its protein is CAGDRGPGGELFF.

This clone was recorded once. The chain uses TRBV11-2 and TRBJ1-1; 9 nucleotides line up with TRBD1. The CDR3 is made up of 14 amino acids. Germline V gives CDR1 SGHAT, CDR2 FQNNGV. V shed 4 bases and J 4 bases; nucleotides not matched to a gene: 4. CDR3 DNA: TGTGCCAGCAGCTCACAGGGGGCGACCACTGAAGCTTTCTTT. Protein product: CASSSQGATTEAFF.

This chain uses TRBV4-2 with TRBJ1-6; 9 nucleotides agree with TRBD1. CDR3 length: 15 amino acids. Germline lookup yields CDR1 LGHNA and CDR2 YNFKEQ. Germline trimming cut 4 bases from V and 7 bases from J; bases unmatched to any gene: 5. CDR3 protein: CASSLGQGTNSPLHF. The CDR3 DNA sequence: TGTGCCAGCAGCCTTGGACAGGGGACCAATTCACCCCTCCACTTT.

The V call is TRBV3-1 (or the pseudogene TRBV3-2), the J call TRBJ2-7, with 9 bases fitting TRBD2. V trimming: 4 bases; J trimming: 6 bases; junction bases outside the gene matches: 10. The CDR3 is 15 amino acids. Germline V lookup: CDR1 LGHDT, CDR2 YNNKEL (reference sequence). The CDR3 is CASSPTAGGSLEQYF. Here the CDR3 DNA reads TGTGCCAGCAGCCCCACAGCGGGGGGCTCTCTCGAGCAGTACTTC.

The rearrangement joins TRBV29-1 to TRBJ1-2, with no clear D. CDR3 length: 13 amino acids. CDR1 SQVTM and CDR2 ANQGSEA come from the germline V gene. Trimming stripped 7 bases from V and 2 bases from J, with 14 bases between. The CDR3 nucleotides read TGCAGCGCCCGCCGTGGGCTGAACTATGGCTACACCTTC. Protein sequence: CSARRGLNYGYTF.

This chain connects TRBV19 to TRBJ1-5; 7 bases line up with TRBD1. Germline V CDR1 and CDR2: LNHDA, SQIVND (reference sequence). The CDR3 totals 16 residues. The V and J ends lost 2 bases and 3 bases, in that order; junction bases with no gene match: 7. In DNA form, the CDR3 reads TGTGCCAGTAGTATATCGGAGGGGGCGTCCAATCAGCCCCAGCATTTT. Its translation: CASSISEGASNQPQHF.

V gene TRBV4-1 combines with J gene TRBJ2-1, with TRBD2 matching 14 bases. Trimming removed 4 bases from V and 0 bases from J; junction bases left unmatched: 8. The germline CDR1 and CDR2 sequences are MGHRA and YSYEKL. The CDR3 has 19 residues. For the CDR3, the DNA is TGCGCCAGCAGCCGTCGGACTAGCGGGGGGTCCCTCTCCTACAATGAGCAGTTCTTC. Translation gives CASSRRTSGGSLSYNEQFF.

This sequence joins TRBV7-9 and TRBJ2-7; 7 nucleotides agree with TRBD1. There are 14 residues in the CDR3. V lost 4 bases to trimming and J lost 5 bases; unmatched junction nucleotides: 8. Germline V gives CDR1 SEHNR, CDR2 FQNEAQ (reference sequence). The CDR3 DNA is TGTGCCAGCAGCTCAGACAGGGATCGTAACGAGCAGTACTTC. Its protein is CASSSDRDRNEQYF.

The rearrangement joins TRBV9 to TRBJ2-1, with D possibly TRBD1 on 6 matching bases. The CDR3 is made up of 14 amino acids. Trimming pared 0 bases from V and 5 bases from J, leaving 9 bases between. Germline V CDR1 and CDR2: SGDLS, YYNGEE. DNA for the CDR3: TGTGCCAGCAGCGTAGCAGGGGTGGACAATGAGCAGTTCTTC. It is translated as CASSVAGVDNEQFF.

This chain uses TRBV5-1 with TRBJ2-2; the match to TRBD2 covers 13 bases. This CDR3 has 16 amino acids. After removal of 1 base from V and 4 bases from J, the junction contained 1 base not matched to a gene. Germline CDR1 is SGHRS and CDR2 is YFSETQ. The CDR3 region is CASSLRLAGGTGELFF. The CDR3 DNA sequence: TGCGCCAGCAGCTTGAGACTAGCGGGGGGCACCGGGGAGCTGTTTTTT. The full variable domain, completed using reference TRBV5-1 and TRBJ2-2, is KAGVTQTPRYLIKTRGQQVTLSCSPISGHRSVSWYQQTPGQGLQFLFEYFSETQRNKGNFPGRFSGRQFSNSRSEMNVSTLELGDSALYLCASSLRLAGGTGELFFGEGSRLTVL.

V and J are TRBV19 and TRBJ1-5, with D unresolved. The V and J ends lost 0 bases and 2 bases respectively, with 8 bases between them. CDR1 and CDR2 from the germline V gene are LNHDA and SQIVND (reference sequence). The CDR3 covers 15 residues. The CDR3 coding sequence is TGTGCCAGTAGTATAGACGCGAGTGGCAATCAGCCCCAGCATTTT. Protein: CASSIDASGNQPQHF.

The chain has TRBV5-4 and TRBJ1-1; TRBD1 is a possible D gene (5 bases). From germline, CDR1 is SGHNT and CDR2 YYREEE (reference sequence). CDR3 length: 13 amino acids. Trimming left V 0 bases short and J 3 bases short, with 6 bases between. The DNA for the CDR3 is TGTGCCAGCAGCTTGGGGGGGGACACTGAAGCTTTCTTT. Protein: CASSLGGDTEAFF. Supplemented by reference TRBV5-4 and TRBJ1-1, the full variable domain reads ETGVTQSPTHLIKTRGQQVTLRCSSQSGHNTVSWYQQALGQGPQFIFQYYREEENGRGNFPPRFSGLQFPNYSSELNVNALELDDSALYLCASSLGGDTEAFFGQGTRLTVV.